These T cell receptor beta chains were read from a single sample in a study of CD8+ T cells in alopecia areata. Sequencing was performed with immunoSEQ multiplex PCR; in TCRdb, only in-frame clones are kept and a portion is missing. Of around 150,000 clones listed, roughly 65% are singletons. This specimen consisted of CD4+ T cells sorted from blood, obtained at week 4, from a patient treated with tofacitinib. These receptors all stem from a human donor with alopecia areata. CDR3s include the opening cysteine and the closing phenylalanine or tryptophan. The order of the fields is J gene, clone size, D gene, V gene, CDR3 DNA, CDR3 protein. D genes are given only for firm matches. Clone size, where shown, is once, few, many, or a class for clones that have expanded.

J gene: TRBJ1-5
clone size: .
D gene: .
V gene: TRBV29-1
CDR3 DNA: TGCAGCGCCGGGACACCGAATCAGCCCCAGCATTTT
CDR3 protein: CSAGTPNQPQHF

J gene: TRBJ2-6
clone size: .
D gene: .
V gene: TRBV7-9
CDR3 DNA: TGTGCCAGCAGCTTATGGCAGGGAGGGGCCAACGTCCTGACTTTC
CDR3 protein: CASSLWQGGANVLTF

J gene: TRBJ2-4
clone size: .
D gene: .
V gene: TRBV7-9
CDR3 DNA: TGTGCCAGCAGCCAGGACAGAAGCCTAGCCAAAAACATTCAGTACTTC
CDR3 protein: CASSQDRSLAKNIQYF

J gene: TRBJ1-2
clone size: .
D gene: TRBD1
V gene: TRBV5-6
CDR3 DNA: TGTGCCAGCAGCTTGGCGGACAGGGGGCTTTATGGCTACACCTTC
CDR3 protein: CASSLADRGLYGYTF

J gene: TRBJ1-5
clone size: .
D gene: TRBD1
V gene: TRBV30
CDR3 DNA: TGTGCCTGGAGTGAGGGGACAGGGGGGAAGCCCCAGCATTTT
CDR3 protein: CAWSEGTGGKPQHF

J gene: TRBJ1-4
clone size: .
D gene: .
V gene: TRBV7-9
CDR3 DNA: TGTGCCAGCAGCTTAGAGGGAGGGGCTGGTGAAAAACTGTTTTTT
CDR3 protein: CASSLEGGAGEKLFF

J gene: TRBJ1-6
clone size: .
D gene: .
V gene: TRBV7-2
CDR3 DNA: TGTGCCAGCACCCCGGCAAGCTCCTATAATTCACCCCTCCACTTT
CDR3 protein: CASTPASSYNSPLHF

J gene: TRBJ1-4
clone size: .
D gene: TRBD1
V gene: TRBV5-1
CDR3 DNA: TGCGCCAGCAGCCGGACAGGGGGGACTAATGAAAAACTGTTTTTT
CDR3 protein: CASSRTGGTNEKLFF

J gene: TRBJ1-2
clone size: .
D gene: .
V gene: TRBV4-3
CDR3 DNA: TGCGCCAGCAGCCCTGAAACCACTAACTATGGCTACACCTTC
CDR3 protein: CASSPETTNYGYTF

J gene: TRBJ2-5
clone size: .
D gene: .
V gene: TRBV7-3
CDR3 DNA: TGTGCCAGCAGCTTAACGGGGAGAGTAGAGACCCAGTACTTC
CDR3 protein: CASSLTGRVETQYF

J gene: TRBJ1-2
clone size: .
D gene: TRBD1
V gene: TRBV5-1
CDR3 DNA: TGCGCCAGCAGCTTGGAGGGGGCGAGGGATGGCTACACCTTC
CDR3 protein: CASSLEGARDGYTF

J gene: TRBJ1-1
clone size: few
D gene: .
V gene: TRBV29-1
CDR3 DNA: TGCAGCGGGAGGATGACAGCGAACACTGAAGCTTTCTTT
CDR3 protein: CSGRMTANTEAFF

J gene: TRBJ1-2
clone size: .
D gene: .
V gene: TRBV7-8
CDR3 DNA: TGTGCCAGCAGCTTAGCGGGGGATTTTGGCTATGGCTACACCTTC
CDR3 protein: CASSLAGDFGYGYTF

J gene: TRBJ1-2
clone size: .
D gene: TRBD1
V gene: TRBV5-6
CDR3 DNA: TGTGCCAGCAGCTGGACAGGGGCACCTTATGGCTACACCTTC
CDR3 protein: CASSWTGAPYGYTF

J gene: TRBJ2-5
clone size: .
D gene: TRBD2
V gene: TRBV5-1
CDR3 DNA: TGCGCCAGCAGCGCGGGACTAGCGGAAGAGACCCAGTACTTC
CDR3 protein: CASSAGLAEETQYF